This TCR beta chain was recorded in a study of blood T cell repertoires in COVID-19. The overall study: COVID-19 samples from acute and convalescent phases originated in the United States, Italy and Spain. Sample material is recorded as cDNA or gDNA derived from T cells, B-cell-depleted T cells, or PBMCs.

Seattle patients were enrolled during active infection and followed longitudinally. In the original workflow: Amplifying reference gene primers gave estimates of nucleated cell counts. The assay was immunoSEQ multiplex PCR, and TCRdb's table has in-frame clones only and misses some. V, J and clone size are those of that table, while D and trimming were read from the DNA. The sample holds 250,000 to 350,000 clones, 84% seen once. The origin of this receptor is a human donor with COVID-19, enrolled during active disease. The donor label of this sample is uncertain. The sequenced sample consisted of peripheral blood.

The DNA for the CDR3 is TGTGCCAGCAGTTTACGCCGCAGCTCTGGAAACACCATATATTTT. Translation gives CASSLRRSSGNTIYF. This chain links TRBV27 with TRBJ1-3; D gene uncertain. This CDR3 comprises 15 residues. CDR1 and CDR2 from the germline V gene are MNHEY and SMNVEV (reference sequence). Between the trimmed V and J ends, which lost 2 bases and 0 bases, there was a span of 8 bases.